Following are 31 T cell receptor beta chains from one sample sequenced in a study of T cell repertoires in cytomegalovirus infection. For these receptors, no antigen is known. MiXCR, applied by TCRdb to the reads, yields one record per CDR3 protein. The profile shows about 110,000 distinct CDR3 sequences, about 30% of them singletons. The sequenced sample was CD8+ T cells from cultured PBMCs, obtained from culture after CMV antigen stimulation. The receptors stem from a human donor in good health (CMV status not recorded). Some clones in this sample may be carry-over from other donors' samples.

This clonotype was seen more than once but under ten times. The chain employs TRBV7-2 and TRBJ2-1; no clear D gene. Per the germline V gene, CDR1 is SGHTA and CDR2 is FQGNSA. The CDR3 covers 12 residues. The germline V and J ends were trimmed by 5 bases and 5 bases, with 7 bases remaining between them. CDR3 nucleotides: TGTGCCAGCAGCACTTTTGACAATGAGCAGTTCTTC. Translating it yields CASSTFDNEQFF.

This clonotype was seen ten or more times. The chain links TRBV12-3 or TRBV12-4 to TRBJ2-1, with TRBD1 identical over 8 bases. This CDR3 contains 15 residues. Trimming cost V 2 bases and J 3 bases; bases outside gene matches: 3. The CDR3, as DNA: TGTGCCAGCAGTTTAAACAGGGGGATCTACAATGAGCAGTTCTTC. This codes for CASSLNRGIYNEQFF.

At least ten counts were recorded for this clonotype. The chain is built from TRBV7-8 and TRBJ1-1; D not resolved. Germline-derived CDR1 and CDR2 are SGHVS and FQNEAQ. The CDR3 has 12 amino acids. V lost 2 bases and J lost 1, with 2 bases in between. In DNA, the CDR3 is TGTGCCAGCAGCTTATGGAACACTGAAGCTTTCTTT. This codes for CASSLWNTEAFF.

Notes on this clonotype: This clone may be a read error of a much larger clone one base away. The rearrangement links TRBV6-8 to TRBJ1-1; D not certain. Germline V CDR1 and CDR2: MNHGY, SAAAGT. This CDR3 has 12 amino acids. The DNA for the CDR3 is TGTGCCAACAGTCGCCCGGGATCTGAAGCTTTCTTT. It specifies CANSRPGSEAFF.

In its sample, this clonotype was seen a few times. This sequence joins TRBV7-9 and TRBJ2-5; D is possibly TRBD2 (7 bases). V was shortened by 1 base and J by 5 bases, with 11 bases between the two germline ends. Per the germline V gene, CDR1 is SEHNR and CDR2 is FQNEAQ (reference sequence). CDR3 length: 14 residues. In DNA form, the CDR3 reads TGTGCCAGCAGCTTAGGCGGGGGCCGGGAGACCCAGTACTTC. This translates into CASSLGGGRETQYF.

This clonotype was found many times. The CDR3 DNA sequence: TGTGCCAGCAGCCAAGAGGGTAATTCACCCCTCCACTTT. This gives the protein CASSQEGNSPLHF. The V gene is TRBV14, the J gene TRBJ1-6; D not resolved. This CDR3 comprises 13 residues. Trimming removed 0 bases at V and 6 bases at J, with 3 bases between. From germline, CDR1 is SGHDN and CDR2 FVKESK.

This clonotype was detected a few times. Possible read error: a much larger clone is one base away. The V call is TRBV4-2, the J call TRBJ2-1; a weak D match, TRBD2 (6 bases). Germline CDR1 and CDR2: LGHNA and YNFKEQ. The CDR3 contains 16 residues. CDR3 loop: CVSSQEQAASVGEQFF. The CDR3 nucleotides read TGTGTCAGCAGCCAAGAACAGGCGGCTAGCGTCGGTGAGCAGTTCTTC.

The CDR3 region is CASSQYRGETQYF. CDR3 nucleotides: TGCGCCAGCAGCCAATACAGGGGTGAGACCCAGTACTTC. This chain joins TRBV4-1 and TRBJ2-5; 7 bases match TRBD1. The CDR3 spans 13 residues. J gave up 5 bases and V 2 bases, and 2 bases lay outside the gene matches. Germline values: CDR1 MGHRA, CDR2 YSYEKL.

The CDR3 bases are TGTGCCACCCGGACAAAGTACACCGGGGAGCTGTTTTTT. It yields the protein CATRTKYTGELFF. The chain joins TRBV6-1 to TRBJ2-2; tentative D call: TRBD1 (5 bases). Trimming cost V 10 bases and J 3 bases, with 12 bases left between them. Germline V lookup: CDR1 MNHNS, CDR2 SASEGT. This CDR3 spans 13 amino acids.

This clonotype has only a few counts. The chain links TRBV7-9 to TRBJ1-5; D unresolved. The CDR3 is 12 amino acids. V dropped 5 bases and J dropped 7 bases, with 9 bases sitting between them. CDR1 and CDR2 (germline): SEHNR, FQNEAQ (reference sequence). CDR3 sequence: CASSLENQPQHF. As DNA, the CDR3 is TGTGCCAGCAGCCTCGAAAACCAGCCCCAGCATTTT.

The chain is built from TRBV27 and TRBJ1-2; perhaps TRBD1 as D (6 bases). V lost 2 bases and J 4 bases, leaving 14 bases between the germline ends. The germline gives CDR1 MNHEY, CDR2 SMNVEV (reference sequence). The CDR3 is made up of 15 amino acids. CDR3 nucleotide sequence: TGTGCCAGCAGTTTAAACACACAGGGTAGCTATGGCTACACCTTC. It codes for CASSLNTQGSYGYTF.

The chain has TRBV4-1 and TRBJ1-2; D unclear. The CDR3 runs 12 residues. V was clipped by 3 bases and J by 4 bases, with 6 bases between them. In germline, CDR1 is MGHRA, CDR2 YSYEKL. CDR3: CASSQGIYGYTF. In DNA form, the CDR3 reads TGCGCCAGCAGCCAGGGGATCTATGGCTACACCTTC.

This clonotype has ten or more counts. CDR3 amino acids: CASSLTSGPYNEQFF. CDR3 sequence (DNA): TGTGCCAGCAGCTTGACTAGCGGGCCGTACAATGAGCAGTTCTTC. The V call is TRBV7-2, the J call TRBJ2-1; 10 bases map to TRBD2. Germline V gene data show CDR1 as SGHTA and CDR2 as FQGNSA. CDR3 size: 15 residues. V lost 3 bases, J lost 4 bases, and 3 bases stayed unmatched.

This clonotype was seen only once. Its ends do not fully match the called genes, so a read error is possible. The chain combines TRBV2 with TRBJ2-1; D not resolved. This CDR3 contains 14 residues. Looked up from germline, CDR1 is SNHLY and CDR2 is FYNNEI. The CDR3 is CASSEVAAYNERFF. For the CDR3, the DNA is TGTGCCAGCAGTGAGGTAGCAGCCTACAATGAGCGGTTCTTC.

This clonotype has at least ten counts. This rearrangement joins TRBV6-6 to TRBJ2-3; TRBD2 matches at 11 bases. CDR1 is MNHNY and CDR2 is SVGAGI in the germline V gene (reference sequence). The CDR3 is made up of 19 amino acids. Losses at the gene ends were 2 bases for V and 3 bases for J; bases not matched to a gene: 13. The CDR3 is CASSYPSQPLAGGTDTQYF. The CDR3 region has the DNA TGTGCCAGCAGTTACCCATCGCAGCCTCTAGCGGGGGGTACAGATACGCAGTATTTT.

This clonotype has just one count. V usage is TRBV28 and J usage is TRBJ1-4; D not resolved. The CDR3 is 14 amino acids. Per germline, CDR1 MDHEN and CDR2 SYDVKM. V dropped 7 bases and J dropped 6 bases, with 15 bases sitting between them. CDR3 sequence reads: CASKSLWRDEKLFF. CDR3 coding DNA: TGTGCCAGCAAGTCCCTCTGGAGAGATGAAAAACTGTTTTTT.

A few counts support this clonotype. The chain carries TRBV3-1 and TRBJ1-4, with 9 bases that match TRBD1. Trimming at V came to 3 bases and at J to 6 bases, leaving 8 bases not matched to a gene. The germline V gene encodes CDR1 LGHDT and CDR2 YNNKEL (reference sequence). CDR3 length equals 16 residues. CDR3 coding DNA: TGTGCCAGCAGCCAGGCCGGGACAGGGTATTATGAAAAACTGTTTTTT. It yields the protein CASSQAGTGYYEKLFF.

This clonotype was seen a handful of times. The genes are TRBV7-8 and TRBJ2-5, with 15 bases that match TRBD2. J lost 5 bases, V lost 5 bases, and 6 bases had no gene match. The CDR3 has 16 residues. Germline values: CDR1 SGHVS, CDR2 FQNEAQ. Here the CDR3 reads CASSPRTSGGAETQYF. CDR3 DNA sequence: TGTGCCAGCAGCCCGCGGACTAGCGGGGGGGCGGAGACCCAGTACTTC. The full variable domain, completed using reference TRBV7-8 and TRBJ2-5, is GAGVSQSPRYKVAKRGQDVALRCDPISGHVSLFWYQQALGQGPEFLTYFQNEAQLDKSGLPSDRFFAERPEGSVSTLKIQRTQQEDSAVYLCASSPRTSGGAETQYFGPGTRLLVL.

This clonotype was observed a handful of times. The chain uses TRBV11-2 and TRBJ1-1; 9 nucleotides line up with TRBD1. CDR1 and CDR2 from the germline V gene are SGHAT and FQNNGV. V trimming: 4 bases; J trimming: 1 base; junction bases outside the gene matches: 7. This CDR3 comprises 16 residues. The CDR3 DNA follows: TGTGCCAGCAGCTGGACAGGGGCTCCGGGGAACACTGAAGCTTTCTTT. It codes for CASSWTGAPGNTEAFF. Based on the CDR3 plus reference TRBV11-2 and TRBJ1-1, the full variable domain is EAGVAQSPRYKIIEKRQSVAFWCNPISGHATLYWYQQILGQGPKLLIQFQNNGVVDDSQLPKDRFSAERLKGVDSTLKIQPAKLEDSAVYLCASSWTGAPGNTEAFFGQGTRLTVV.

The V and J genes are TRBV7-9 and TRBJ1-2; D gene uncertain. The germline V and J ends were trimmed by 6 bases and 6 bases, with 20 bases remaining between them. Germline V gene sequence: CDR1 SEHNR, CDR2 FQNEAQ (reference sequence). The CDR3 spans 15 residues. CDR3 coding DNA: TGTGCCAGCAGTAACCTGATGGAAATCGTAAATGGCTACACCTTC. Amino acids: CASSNLMEIVNGYTF.

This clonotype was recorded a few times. DNA for the CDR3: TGTGCCAGTAGGACCGAGGACAGGTCGTTTATCCAGCCCCAGCATTTT. Its protein product is CASRTEDRSFIQPQHF. This chain links TRBV19 with TRBJ1-5; the match to TRBD1 covers 7 bases. Germline lookup yields CDR1 LNHDA and CDR2 SQIVND (reference sequence). The V and J ends lost 6 bases and 7 bases, in that order; junction bases with no gene match: 15. This CDR3 spans 16 amino acids.

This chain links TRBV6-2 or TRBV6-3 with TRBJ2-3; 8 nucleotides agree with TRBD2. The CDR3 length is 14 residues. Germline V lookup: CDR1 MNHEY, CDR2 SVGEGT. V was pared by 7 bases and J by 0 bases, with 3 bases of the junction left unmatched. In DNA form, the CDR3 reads TGTGCCAGCAATGCGGGGGGAAGCACAGATACGCAGTATTTT. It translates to CASNAGGSTDTQYF.

The CDR3 DNA reads TGCAGCGTTTGGGGGGACCCAGACTACGAGCAGTACTTC. This codes for CSVWGDPDYEQYF. The rearrangement uses TRBV29-1 and TRBJ2-7; a possible D gene is TRBD2 (6 bases). The CDR3 has 13 residues. Trimming took 5 bases from V and 3 from J, leaving 14 bases between them. Per germline, CDR1 SQVTM and CDR2 ANQGSEA.

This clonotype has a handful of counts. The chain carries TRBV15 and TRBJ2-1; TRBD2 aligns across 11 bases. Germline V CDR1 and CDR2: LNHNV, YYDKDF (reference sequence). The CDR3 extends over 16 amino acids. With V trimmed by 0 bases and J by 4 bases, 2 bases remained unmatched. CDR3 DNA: TGTGCCACCAGCAGAGATAGACTAGCGGGGTACAATGAGCAGTTCTTC. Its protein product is CATSRDRLAGYNEQFF.

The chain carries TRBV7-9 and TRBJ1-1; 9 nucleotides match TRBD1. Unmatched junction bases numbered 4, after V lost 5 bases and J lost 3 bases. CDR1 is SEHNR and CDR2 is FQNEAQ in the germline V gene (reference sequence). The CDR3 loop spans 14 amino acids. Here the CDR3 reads CASSGTGWDTEAFF. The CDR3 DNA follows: TGTGCCAGCAGCGGGACAGGGTGGGACACTGAAGCTTTCTTT.

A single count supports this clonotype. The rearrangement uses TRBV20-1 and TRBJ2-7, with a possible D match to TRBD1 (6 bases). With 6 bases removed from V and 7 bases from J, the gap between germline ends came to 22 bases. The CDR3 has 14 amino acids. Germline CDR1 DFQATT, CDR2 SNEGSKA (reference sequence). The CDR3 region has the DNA TGCAGTGCCCCAGGAGTTACAGGGCTAGGGGAGCAGTACTTC. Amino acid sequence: CSAPGVTGLGEQYF.

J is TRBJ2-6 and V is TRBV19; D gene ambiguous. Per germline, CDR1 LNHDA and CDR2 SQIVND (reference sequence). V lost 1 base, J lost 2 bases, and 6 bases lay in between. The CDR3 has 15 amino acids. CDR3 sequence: CASSIVGTGANVLTF. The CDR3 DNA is TGTGCCAGTAGTATAGTAGGTACTGGGGCCAACGTCCTGACTTTC. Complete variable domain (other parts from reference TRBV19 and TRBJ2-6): DGGITQSPKYLFRKEGQNVTLSCEQNLNHDAMYWYRQDPGQGLRLIYYSQIVNDFQKGDIAEGYSVSREKKESFPLTVTSAQKNPTAFYLCASSIVGTGANVLTFGAGSRLTVL.

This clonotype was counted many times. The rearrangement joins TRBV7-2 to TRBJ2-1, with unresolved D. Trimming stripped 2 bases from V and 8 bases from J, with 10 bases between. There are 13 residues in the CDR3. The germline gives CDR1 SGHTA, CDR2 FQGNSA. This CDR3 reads CASSLSTRDEQFF. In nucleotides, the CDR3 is TGTGCCAGCAGCTTATCCACCCGGGATGAGCAGTTCTTC.

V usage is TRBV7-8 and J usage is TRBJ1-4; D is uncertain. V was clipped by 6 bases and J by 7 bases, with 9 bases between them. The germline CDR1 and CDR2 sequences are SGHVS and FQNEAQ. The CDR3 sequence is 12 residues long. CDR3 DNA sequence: TGTGCCAGCAGGGGGAGAGGTGAAAAACTGTTTTTT. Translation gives CASRGRGEKLFF. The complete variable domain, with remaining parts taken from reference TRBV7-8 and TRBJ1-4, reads GAGVSQSPRYKVAKRGQDVALRCDPISGHVSLFWYQQALGQGPEFLTYFQNEAQLDKSGLPSDRFFAERPEGSVSTLKIQRTQQEDSAVYLCASRGRGEKLFFGSGTQLSVL.

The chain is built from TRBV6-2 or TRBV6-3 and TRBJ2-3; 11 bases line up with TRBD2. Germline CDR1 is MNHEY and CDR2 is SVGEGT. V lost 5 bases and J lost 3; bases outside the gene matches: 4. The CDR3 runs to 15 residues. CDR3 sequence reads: CASSPGLAETDTQYF. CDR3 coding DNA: TGTGCCAGCAGTCCGGGACTAGCGGAAACAGATACGCAGTATTTT.

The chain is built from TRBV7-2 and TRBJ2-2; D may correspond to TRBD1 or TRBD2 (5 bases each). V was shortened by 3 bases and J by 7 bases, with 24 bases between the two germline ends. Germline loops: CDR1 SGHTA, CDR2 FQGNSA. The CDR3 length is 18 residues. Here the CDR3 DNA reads TGTGCCAGCAGCTTGAGGGCCGGGACCCGCCGTTATGTCGGGGAGCTGTTTTTT. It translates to CASSLRAGTRRYVGELFF.